The 23 T cell receptor beta chains presented below share a single source sample, sequenced in a study of CD8 T cells in Susac syndrome. Random hexamers served to reverse transcribe about 0.5 to 1 ug RNA. One entry per CDR3 protein results from TCRdb running MiXCR on the immunoSEQ multiplex PCR reads. The sample consists of about 200,000 distinct CDR3 sequences, about 96% of them appearing once. The material sequenced was CD4+ T cells from PBMCs. The receptors originated from a human donor with multiple sclerosis.

The chain combines TRBV15 with TRBJ2-3; perhaps TRBD2 as D (5 bases). The CDR3 contains 12 residues. The V gene's germline CDR1 is LNHNV and CDR2 YYDKDF (reference sequence). With 3 bases removed from V and 4 bases from J, the gap between germline ends came to 5 bases. DNA of the CDR3: TGTGCCACCAGCAGGGAGGCAGATACGCAGTATTTT. This translates into CATSREADTQYF.

Here the CDR3 reads CASSSSPRGNYGYTF. CDR3 DNA: TGTGCCAGCAGCAGCTCACCCCGCGGTAACTATGGCTACACCTTC. The V and J genes are TRBV6-2 or TRBV6-3 and TRBJ1-2; D gene uncertain. CDR3 length: 15 amino acids. V lost 6 bases and J 1 base, leaving 15 bases between the germline ends. From germline, CDR1 is MNHEY and CDR2 SVGEGT.

The V and J genes are TRBV6-6 and TRBJ2-7, with D possibly being TRBD2 (6 bases). The CDR3 extends over 14 amino acids. The V gene's germline CDR1 is MNHNY and CDR2 SVGAGI (reference sequence). Trimming shortened V by 7 bases and J by 4 bases, and 17 bases separated the two germline ends. The CDR3 coding sequence is TGTGCCAGCACCCCATCTAGCGTGGTTTACGAGCAGTACTTC. Its translation: CASTPSSVVYEQYF.

The chain has TRBV3-1 and TRBJ1-6; D uncertain. The CDR3 loop spans 14 amino acids. The germline gives CDR1 LGHDT, CDR2 YNNKEL (reference sequence). V lost 4 bases, J lost 8 bases, and 12 bases lay in between. CDR3 in amino acids: CASSRRVSDSPLHF. The CDR3 DNA follows: TGTGCCAGCAGCCGGCGGGTTTCGGATTCACCCCTCCACTTT.

This sequence joins TRBV29-1 and TRBJ2-7, with TRBD1 matching 9 bases. Losses at the gene ends were 0 bases for V and 4 bases for J; bases not matched to a gene: 22. Germline CDR1 reads SQVTM; CDR2 reads ANQGSEA. This CDR3 has 20 residues. The CDR3 sequence is CSVEDRVEAMDRGVWYEQYF. The CDR3 nucleotides are TGCAGCGTTGAAGATAGGGTCGAGGCAATGGACAGGGGTGTTTGGTACGAGCAGTACTTC.

The gene calls are TRBV29-1 and TRBJ2-7; TRBD1 matches 7 bases. Unmatched junction bases numbered 5, after V lost 6 bases and J lost 3 bases. Looked up from germline, CDR1 is SQVTM and CDR2 is ANQGSEA. The CDR3 has 12 residues. The CDR3 sequence is CSVIGTDYEQYF. In DNA, the CDR3 is TGCAGCGTCATAGGGACAGACTACGAGCAGTACTTC.

V gene TRBV12-3 or TRBV12-4 combines with J gene TRBJ2-5, with a possible D match to TRBD1 (5 bases). The ends were cut back, 2 bases at V and 4 bases at J, with 11 bases in the middle. This CDR3 comprises 14 residues. The CDR3 reads CASSLNPQGETQYF. In nucleotides, the CDR3 is TGTGCCAGCAGTTTAAATCCTCAGGGAGAGACCCAGTACTTC.

The rearrangement uses TRBV4-1 and TRBJ2-5; either TRBD1 or TRBD2 may supply D (5 bases each). The V end lost 0 bases, the J end lost 0 bases, and 8 bases lay between the germline ends. Germline CDR1 and CDR2: MGHRA and YSYEKL. The CDR3 is made up of 15 amino acids. CDR3 residues: CASSQDWGNQETQYF. The CDR3 nucleotides are TGCGCCAGCAGCCAAGATTGGGGGAACCAAGAGACCCAGTACTTC.

This chain joins TRBV20-1 and TRBJ2-6; perhaps D is TRBD1 or TRBD2 (5 bases each). This CDR3 spans 14 amino acids. Trimming cost V 3 bases and J 0 bases, with 6 bases left between them. Germline V CDR1 and CDR2: DFQATT, SNEGSKA (reference sequence). The DNA of the CDR3 is TGCAGTGCTAGGGGGGACTCTGGGGCCAACGTCCTGACTTTC. Protein: CSARGDSGANVLTF.

The chain has TRBV11-3 and TRBJ2-2; tentatively, D is TRBD2 (5 bases). Deletions cut 6 bases from V and 15 bases from J, with 14 bases between. The CDR3 is 11 residues long. Germline V gives CDR1 SGHNT, CDR2 YENEEA. CDR3 region: CASSSTGVLFF. CDR3 bases: TGTGCCAGCAGTTCCACCGGGGTGTTGTTTTTT.

The chain uses TRBV7-9 and TRBJ2-2, with D perhaps given as TRBD1 or TRBD2 (6 bases each). Germline assignment: CDR1 SEHNR and CDR2 FQNEAQ (reference sequence). This CDR3 has 17 amino acids. V was clipped by 6 bases and J by 3 bases, with 20 bases between them. This chain's CDR3 is CASSYPQGRTDTGELFF. The CDR3 DNA reads TGTGCCAGCAGTTACCCCCAGGGGAGGACGGACACCGGGGAGCTGTTTTTT. Filled out from reference TRBV7-9 and TRBJ2-2, the complete variable domain reads DTGVSQNPRHKITKRGQNVTFRCDPISEHNRLYWYRQTLGQGPEFLTYFQNEAQLEKSRLLSDRFSAERPKGSFSTLEIQRTEQGDSAMYLCASSYPQGRTDTGELFFGEGSRLTVL.

The chain combines TRBV20-1 with TRBJ2-5; D is tentatively TRBD1 or TRBD2 (6 bases each). The CDR3 has 15 residues. The germline CDR1 and CDR2 sequences are DFQATT and SNEGSKA (reference sequence). With 0 bases removed from V and 5 bases from J, the gap between germline ends came to 16 bases. The CDR3 loop reads CSAREPRGPGETQYF. The CDR3 DNA follows: TGCAGTGCTAGAGAACCTCGGGGGCCGGGGGAGACCCAGTACTTC.

The chain has TRBV29-1 and TRBJ2-5; D gene ambiguous. Trimming cost V 2 bases and J 4 bases, with 14 bases left between them. The germline V gene has CDR1 SQVTM and CDR2 ANQGSEA. The CDR3 contains 14 residues. DNA for the CDR3: TGCAGCGTTGAAAGAGGCTCTTGGGGAGAGACCCAGTACTTC. Its translation is CSVERGSWGETQYF. Filled out from reference TRBV29-1 and TRBJ2-5, the complete variable domain reads SAVISQKPSRDICQRGTSLTIQCQVDSQVTMMFWYRQQPGQSLTLIATANQGSEATYESGFVIDKFPISRPNLTFSTLTVSNMSPEDSSIYLCSVERGSWGETQYFGPGTRLLVL.

The rearrangement uses TRBV9 and TRBJ2-5; 10 bases map to TRBD2. V was pared by 0 bases and J by 4 bases, with 9 bases of the junction left unmatched. CDR3 length equals 17 residues. The V gene's germline CDR1 is SGDLS and CDR2 YYNGEE. The CDR3 nucleotides are TGTGCCAGCAGCGTAGGAGCGGGAGGGCCCTCGGCAGAGACCCAGTACTTC. Protein: CASSVGAGGPSAETQYF.

This chain joins TRBV24-1 and TRBJ2-7, with D uncertain. CDR1 and CDR2 (germline): KGHDR, SFDVKD. V was trimmed by 1 base and J by 7 bases, leaving 16 bases between them. The CDR3 sequence is 15 residues long. DNA of the CDR3: TGTGCCACCAGTGATTTCGCGGCTCCCAAGGAGGAGCAGTACTTC. It specifies CATSDFAAPKEEQYF.

The chain is built from TRBV6-4 and TRBJ2-3, with D possibly matching TRBD2 (5 bases). The CDR3 covers 13 residues. Germline loops: CDR1 MRHNA, CDR2 SNTAGT. V dropped 4 bases and J dropped 5 bases, with 10 bases sitting between them. The DNA of the CDR3 is TGTGCCAGCAGTGGGACGAGGGAAGATACGCAGTATTTT. Translating gives CASSGTREDTQYF.

J is TRBJ2-1 and V is TRBV29-1, with D perhaps TRBD2 (6 bases). This CDR3 region has 12 residues. Trimming took 7 bases from V and 5 from J, leaving 12 bases between them. Germline CDR1 reads SQVTM; CDR2 reads ANQGSEA. CDR3 nucleotides: TGCAGCGGCGGGACTCATAACAATGAGCAGTTCTTC. Translating gives CSGGTHNNEQFF.

This chain joins TRBV12-3 or TRBV12-4 and TRBJ1-5; TRBD1 might be the D (5 bases). The CDR3 spans 15 residues. Deletions cut 8 bases from V and 0 bases from J, with 14 bases between. DNA of the CDR3: TGTGCCAGCTCTCGGGGGTCGGATAGCAATCAGCCCCAGCATTTT. This codes for CASSRGSDSNQPQHF.

The chain couples TRBV18 to TRBJ2-3, with D tentatively TRBD1 (5 bases). V lost 2 bases to trimming and J lost 1 base, with 7 bases between them. From germline, CDR1 is KGHSH and CDR2 LQKENI. The CDR3 runs to 14 residues. In DNA form, the CDR3 reads TGTGCCAGCTCACCAGGACAAGGCACAGATACGCAGTATTTT. Translation gives CASSPGQGTDTQYF.

This clonotype was recorded only once. CDR3 residues: CSAPRGTNTEAFF. In DNA, the CDR3 is TGCAGTGCTCCACGGGGGACGAACACTGAAGCTTTCTTT. V gene TRBV20-1 combines with J gene TRBJ1-1; maybe TRBD1 (5 bases). CDR1 is DFQATT, CDR2 SNEGSKA, per germline (reference sequence). The CDR3 extends over 13 amino acids. Trimming pared 5 bases from V and 1 base from J, leaving 11 bases between.

The rearrangement links TRBV11-2 to TRBJ2-6, with D possibly TRBD2 on 6 matching bases. Germline values: CDR1 SGHAT, CDR2 FQNNGV. V was pared by 0 bases and J by 13 bases, with 13 bases between. The CDR3 runs 14 residues. The CDR3 spells CASSLDIAAQVLTF. In DNA form, the CDR3 reads TGTGCCAGCAGCTTAGATATAGCGGCCCAAGTCCTGACTTTC.

This chain joins TRBV4-2 and TRBJ1-2, with a possible D match to TRBD1 (5 bases). The germline V and J ends were trimmed by 4 bases and 8 bases, with 14 bases remaining between them. The CDR3 is 13 residues long. The germline V gene has CDR1 LGHNA and CDR2 YNFKEQ. The CDR3 sequence: CASSLGGNWGYTF. CDR3 DNA sequence: TGTGCCAGCAGCCTGGGGGGTAATTGGGGCTACACCTTC.

A single count supports this clonotype. This sequence joins TRBV20-1 and TRBJ2-1, with TRBD2 identical over 7 bases. Germline loops: CDR1 DFQATT, CDR2 SNEGSKA (reference sequence). The ends lost 7 bases at V and 4 bases at J; junction bases unmatched: 4. This CDR3 spans 12 amino acids. CDR3 DNA: TGCAGTGTAGCGGGCCTATACAATGAGCAGTTCTTC. It is translated as CSVAGLYNEQFF.